This TCR beta chain was recovered during a study of immune evolution from preneoplasia to lung adenocarcinoma. The CDR3 runs 11 residues. After removal of 5 bases from V and 6 bases from J, the junction contained 0 bases not matched to a gene. Germline CDR1 is MNHEY and CDR2 is SVGAGI. Study-wide results and limits: From normal lung to invasive adenocarcinoma, top clone frequencies appeared to decrease. Clonality was highest in normal lung, lower in later-stage lesions apparently.

Patients had resection in Japan or China between about 2014 and 2018. Histologic diagnosis was independently verified by two lung pathologists. Some clones are missing from TCRdb's copy, which holds only in-frame ones; the method was immunoSEQ multiplex PCR. Of more than 10,000 clones in the sample, over 70% are singletons; the top ten hold roughly 30%. Notes on this clone: Its antigen remains unidentified.

The sequencing input was FFPE normal lung tissue adjacent to the tumor. The sequence was collected from a person in their sixties or seventies with lung adenocarcinoma. Some clones in this sample may be carry-over from other donors' samples. The genes are TRBV6-5 and TRBJ1-1; 7 bases match TRBD1. CDR3 DNA: TGTGCCAGCAGTCAGGGGGCTGAAGCTTTCTTT. This codes for CASSQGAEAFF.